This TCR beta chain was captured by sequencing in a study of Tregs in tolerant kidney transplant recipients (dated by TCRdb to between 2018 and 2020). Broadly, across the study: TCRbeta sequencing was used in the study to identify donor-specific regulatory T cells before combined kidney and bone marrow transplantation, and the identified cells were then tracked after transplant. In a few healthy controls, several methods of expanding Tregs specific for an allogeneic donor were compared by TCRbeta repertoire sequencing. What the authors observed across the whole study: Biological reproducibility was not directly assessed, although technical replication error appeared to be minimal. The study was limited by small patient numbers, and the findings need validation in larger populations and under other immunosuppression protocols. Expanding Tregs with activated donor B cells appeared to identify the most biologically relevant and donor-specific TCRbeta repertoire.

Genomic DNA was extracted from sorted cells with the QIAGEN DNeasy Blood and Tissue Kit for TCRbeta CDR3 sequencing. High-throughput TCRbeta CDR3 sequencing was carried out commercially through immunoSEQ, with PCR amplification with bias correction and internal controls included. For the original study's pipeline: Unique productive TCRbeta sequences were defined by CDR3 nucleotide sequence where primers matched, and otherwise by CDR3 amino acid sequence together with Vbeta and Jbeta genes. As a correction for sorting error, sequences shared between sorted populations at a frequency ratio of 2:1 or less were discarded, and the remaining shared sequences were assigned to the higher population. Sequences were defined as donor-reactive when expanded at least 5-fold in CFSE-low cells versus unstimulated cells and present at a frequency of at least 0.01% in CFSE-low cells. Jensen-Shannon divergence, calculated on the top 100 TCRbeta sequences ranked by frequency, was used to quantify repertoire divergence. When a sample had multiple sequencing runs, each run was corrected for sorting error separately and the runs were then pooled. TCRdb took this table from immuneACCESS and kept in-frame rearrangements with V and J called. Such tables lack part of the clones; where checked against another copy, unresolved V genes explain under half of the gap, and the rest is unexplained. D and trimming come from the DNA, and the V and J calls and clone size come from that table. This sample is represented by some 240,000 clones; about four fifths of them were singletons. The ten largest clones take up 0.64% of the sample.

Thawed PBMCs were FACS-sorted into unstimulated Tregs (CD4+CD25+CD127-), CD4+ non-Tregs (CD4+CD25-), CD4 cells and CD8 cells. Healthy control blood came either as purchased buffy coats or from healthy volunteers. Healthy control blood was processed by Ficoll density gradient to PBMCs and cryopreserved; patient PBMCs were collected before and after transplant. Remarks on this clone: Its antigen is not yet known. Base qualities were left out, and no much larger clone turns up one base away.

The sequenced material came from CD4+ T cells from blood. The clonotype comes from a human donor in good health.

The CDR3 amino acid sequence is: CASSESVGAYNEQFF. In nucleotide form, the sequence is TGTGCCAGCAGTGAATCGGTGGGGGCCTACAATGAGCAGTTCTTC. The chain is made from TRBV2 and TRBJ2-1; the D region may be TRBD1 or TRBD2, each matching 5 bases equally. The CDR3, cysteine through phenylalanine, is 15 amino acids long. CDR3 DNA only is kept here, 45 bases in frame from base 1. The germline V gene encodes CDR1 SNHLY and CDR2 FYNNEI. V loses 2 bases of germline sequence and J loses 2 bases, and the interval between the two ends is 10 bases.